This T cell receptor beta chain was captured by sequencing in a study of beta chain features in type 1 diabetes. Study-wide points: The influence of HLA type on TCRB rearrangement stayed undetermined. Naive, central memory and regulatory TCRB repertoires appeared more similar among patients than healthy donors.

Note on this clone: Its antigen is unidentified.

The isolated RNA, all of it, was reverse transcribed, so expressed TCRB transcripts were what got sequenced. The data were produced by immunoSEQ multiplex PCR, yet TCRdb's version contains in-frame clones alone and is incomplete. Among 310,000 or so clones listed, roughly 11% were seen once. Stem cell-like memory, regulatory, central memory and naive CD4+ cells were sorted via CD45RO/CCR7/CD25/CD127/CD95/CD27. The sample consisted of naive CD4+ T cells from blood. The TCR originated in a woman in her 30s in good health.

CDR3 residues: CATLTGPGANVLTF. The CDR3 DNA reads TGTGCCACCCTTACAGGGCCTGGGGCCAACGTCCTGACTTTC. The chain has TRBV28 and TRBJ2-6; D might be TRBD1 (6 bases). Germline CDR1 MDHEN, CDR2 SYDVKM. Trimming stripped 10 bases from V and 2 bases from J, with 12 bases between. CDR3 size: 14 residues.